Shown below are 14 T cell receptor beta chains from a single sample sequenced in a study of cytotoxic CD8 clonotypes in ibrutinib-treated CLL. Profiling relied on immunoSEQ multiplex PCR, and the TCRdb table lists in-frame clones only, not all of them. The sample includes roughly 11,000 clones, around 80% of them seen just once. Sequenced here: PBMCs, sampled at disease progression, from a patient treated with ibrutinib. The receptors here all came from a human donor with chronic lymphocytic leukemia.

The chain combines TRBV6-1 with TRBJ2-7; 9 nucleotides align to TRBD2. This CDR3 is 13 amino acids long. Germline CDR1 reads MNHNS; CDR2 reads SASEGT. The V segment lost 7 bases and the J segment 2 bases; nucleotides outside the gene matches: 3. The CDR3 DNA reads as TGTGCCAGCAATAGCGGGGGCCCCTACGAGCAGTACTTC. Protein sequence: CASNSGGPYEQYF.

The rearrangement joins TRBV18 to TRBJ2-5, with D possibly TRBD2 on 8 matching bases. Germline assignment: CDR1 KGHSH and CDR2 LQKENI. V shed 6 bases and J shed 4 bases, with 21 bases lying between them. This CDR3 region has 16 residues. CDR3: CASSPGGAGEGETQYF. The CDR3, as DNA: TGTGCCAGCTCGCCAGGGGGAGCGGGAGAGGGAGAGACCCAGTACTTC.

This clone was recorded a few times. J is TRBJ2-5 and V is TRBV9; D gene uncertain. The CDR3 is made up of 14 amino acids. Per germline, CDR1 SGDLS and CDR2 YYNGEE. V was clipped by 0 bases and J by 1 base, with 7 bases between them. CDR3 bases: TGTGCCAGCAGCGTAGAAGTCAGCCAAGAGACCCAGTACTTC. Residues: CASSVEVSQETQYF. Full variable domain (outside the CDR3, taken from reference TRBV9 and TRBJ2-5): DSGVTQTPKHLITATGQRVTLRCSPRSGDLSVYWYQQSLDQGLQFLIQYYNGEERAKGNILERFSAQQFPDLHSELNLSSLELGDSALYFCASSVEVSQETQYFGPGTRLLVL.

The rearrangement uses TRBV6-5 and TRBJ2-7, with D possibly being TRBD1 (6 bases). The CDR3 is 14 residues long. Trimming removed 6 bases from V and 5 bases from J, with 17 bases in between. Germline-derived CDR1 and CDR2 are MNHEY and SVGAGI. CDR3 in amino acids: CASRPMGAVNEQYF. The CDR3 nucleotides read TGTGCCAGCAGGCCGATGGGGGCGGTTAACGAGCAGTACTTC.

V is TRBV2 and J is TRBJ2-3; D not resolved. Germline loops: CDR1 SNHLY, CDR2 FYNNEI. Trimming cost V 9 bases and J 0 bases, with 7 bases left between them. CDR3 size: 12 residues. The CDR3 here is CARRRSTDTQYF. The DNA for the CDR3 is TGTGCCAGGAGAAGGAGCACAGATACGCAGTATTTT.

The chain employs TRBV7-3 and TRBJ2-1, with no clear D. Deletions cut 5 bases from V and 6 bases from J, with 20 bases between. The germline CDR1 and CDR2 sequences are SGHTA and FQGTGA. This CDR3 is built from 16 residues. CDR3 sequence (DNA): TGTGCCAGCAGCCAAATTCGAGCGTCACCTGGCAATGAGCAGTTCTTC. This translates into CASSQIRASPGNEQFF.

This chain links TRBV28 with TRBJ1-1; D gene ambiguous. The V gene's germline CDR1 is MDHEN and CDR2 SYDVKM. V was shortened by 1 base and J by 1 base, with 13 bases between the two germline ends. The length of the CDR3 is 16 residues. The CDR3 is CASSLSEGVGNTEAFF. The CDR3 DNA reads as TGTGCCAGCAGTTTATCTGAGGGCGTTGGGAACACTGAAGCTTTCTTT.

The chain employs TRBV28 and TRBJ2-3; D is ambiguous. Trimming cost V 5 bases and J 2 bases, with 11 bases left between them. The CDR3 contains 14 residues. Germline V lookup: CDR1 MDHEN, CDR2 SYDVKM. Here the CDR3 reads CASSTSQHTDTQYF. CDR3 DNA: TGTGCCAGCAGTACGTCCCAACACACAGATACGCAGTATTTT.

The V gene is TRBV19, the J gene TRBJ2-1; TRBD2 agrees at 7 bases. V lost 10 bases and J lost 9; bases outside the gene matches: 15. Germline-derived CDR1 and CDR2 are LNHDA and SQIVND (reference sequence). CDR3 length: 14 amino acids. The CDR3 coding sequence is TGTGCCACCGACGGGACTGGGAGGGGTGGTGAGCAGTTCTTC. Translated: CATDGTGRGGEQFF.

The V gene is TRBV30, the J gene TRBJ2-4, with a possible D match to TRBD2 (5 bases). The V and J ends lost 5 bases and 8 bases respectively, with 16 bases between them. The CDR3 is 13 residues long. In germline, CDR1 is GTSNPN, CDR2 SVGIG (reference sequence). The CDR3, as DNA: TGTGCCTGGTCCCGGAGAGGGAAGTACATTCAGTACTTC. Translated: CAWSRRGKYIQYF. Supplemented by reference TRBV30 and TRBJ2-4, the full variable domain reads SQTIHQWPATLVQPVGSPLSLECTVEGTSNPNLYWYRQAAGRGLQLLFYSVGIGQISSEVPQNLSASRPQDRQFILSSKKLLLSDSGFYLCAWSRRGKYIQYFGAGTRLSVL.

The chain recombines TRBV19 with TRBJ1-1, with D perhaps matching TRBD1 (6 bases). The CDR3 runs 15 residues. The ends were cut back, 1 base at V and 4 bases at J, with 13 bases in the middle. The germline gives CDR1 LNHDA, CDR2 SQIVND (reference sequence). The CDR3 region has the DNA TGTGCCAGTAGTATAGTCCGGACAGCCCTCACTGAAGCTTTCTTT. This gives the protein CASSIVRTALTEAFF. The full variable domain, with the rest looked up from reference TRBV19 and TRBJ1-1, is DGGITQSPKYLFRKEGQNVTLSCEQNLNHDAMYWYRQDPGQGLRLIYYSQIVNDFQKGDIAEGYSVSREKKESFPLTVTSAQKNPTAFYLCASSIVRTALTEAFFGQGTRLTVV.

In its sample, this clone was seen a few times. One end of the junction is discordant with germline, which a read error may explain. V is TRBV7-9 and J is TRBJ1-1; D gene ambiguous. In germline, CDR1 is SEHNR, CDR2 FQNEAQ (reference sequence). The CDR3 contains 13 residues. The CDR3 region has the DNA TGTGCCAGCAGCTTAGTGAAGAACGCTGAAGCTTTCTTT. It yields the protein CASSLVKNAEAFF.

The rearrangement uses TRBV25-1 and TRBJ2-3; tentatively, D is TRBD1 or TRBD2 (5 bases each). CDR1 and CDR2 (germline): MGHDK, SYGVNS. V was trimmed by 3 bases and J by 1 base, leaving 14 bases between them. The CDR3 sequence is 16 residues long. CDR3 coding DNA: TGTGCCAGCAGTGACCGGGACGCGACAGGCACAGATACGCAGTATTTT. Protein sequence: CASSDRDATGTDTQYF.

V usage is TRBV7-2 and J usage is TRBJ2-7; tentatively, D is TRBD2 (5 bases). Germline values: CDR1 SGHTA, CDR2 FQGNSA. The CDR3 has 15 amino acids. Trimming stripped 1 base from V and 4 bases from J, with 14 bases between. CDR3 bases: TGTGCCAGCAGCTTAGAAGTGGGTAGCGTGTACGAGCAGTACTTC. Amino acid sequence: CASSLEVGSVYEQYF.